A selection of T cell receptor beta chains follows, all from one sample in a study of human T cells and chemical hapten exposure. MiXCR was run by TCRdb on the RACE reads, yielding one entry per CDR3 protein. The table records about 98,000 distinct CDR3 sequences, roughly a tenth of them present only once. The sample was whole blood, taken in connection with sensitization to the hapten diphenylcyclopropenone (DPC). Source of these receptors: a woman between 55 and 75 years old with alopecia areata. Some clones in this sample may be carry-over from other donors' samples. CDR3s include the opening cysteine and the closing phenylalanine or tryptophan.

cdr3_aa,v_call
CASSYAGTGVTFF,TRBV6-6
CASSYTGDLKNIQYF,TRBV5-1
CSVDTGNTGELFF,TRBV29-1
CSATGMDREDGYTF,TRBV29-1
CASSVAVAGFGETQYF,TRBV9
CASIGGGIGNTEAFF,TRBV6-1
CASSLRFYNEQFF,TRBV27
CASSYSVPGLAGALDEQFF,TRBV6-5
CASSLRQGTTEAFF,TRBV12-3/TRBV12-4
CASSYSPIGGYTF,TRBV6-2/TRBV6-3
CSVTGGRETQYF,TRBV29-1
CSVHLRVAGVSIQYF,TRBV29-1
CASRIQDRGPWEQYF,TRBV5-1
CASSIRDPPYEQYF,TRBV9
CASSWDSGNSPLHF,TRBV2
CASNTGLAQPQHF,TRBV19
CAISESEGYSNQPQHF,TRBV10-3
CASSPLAGVGDTQYF,TRBV3-1
CASSPGTDTALEKLFF,TRBV5-5
CASSPMDRKNQPQHF,TRBV12-3/TRBV12-4
CASSSPAGLTGANVLTF,TRBV5-1
CASSYIQGMTEAFF,TRBV12-3/TRBV12-4
CASSERAGGFVNTEAFF,TRBV2
CSARGPPDRGGGTEAFF,TRBV20-1
CASTSGALYNEQFF,TRBV3-1
CAIKGELAGTEIHVEQYF,TRBV10-3
CASSLGQGFTGELFF,TRBV5-5
CAWSRRGVLNYGYTF,TRBV30
CASSPTHAYEQYF,TRBV2
CASGLVRGQGGTGELFF,TRBV12-5
CASSLMSGDQPQHF,TRBV5-1
CASSPRPPGQGPLAKNIQYF,TRBV5-1
CASSSTGRTTNEKLFF,TRBV5-1
CASSTGPGPQLYGYTF,TRBV27
CSVQPSGSTNSPLHF,TRBV29-1
CASSYNRAGPAEQYF,TRBV6-5
CASSYESVTSNLNTEAFF,TRBV6-5
CASLPPGGDEQFF,TRBV12-3/TRBV12-4
CSAIAGLGLGTQYF,TRBV20-1
CASSERVPDSGNTIYF,TRBV7-8
CSASRLQGAGQPQHF,TRBV20-1
CAMADDGTDTQYF,TRBV25-1
CASSGRWNTEAFF,TRBV18
CAWSAGSGPQHF,TRBV30
CASSLEGAGYTF,TRBV5-1
CASSSRQGRNSPLHF,TRBV27
CSVDNPGRSNTEAFF,TRBV29-1
CASSTPGRGYSPLHF,TRBV13
CASSITGTSYNEQFF,TRBV7-3